The T cell receptor beta chain under discussion was sequenced for a study of blood T cells in healthy people across ages. Together with a sample-barcoded 5' primer, a J-beta primer mix was included in a second PCR lasting roughly 6 to 12 cycles. In TCRdb, the 5' RACE reads were re-called with MiXCR into one record per CDR3 protein. The table includes about 1,600,000 distinct CDR3 sequences, approximately 38% detected once. The germline CDR1 and CDR2 sequences are LGHDT and YNNKEL (reference sequence). The ends were cut back, 4 bases at V and 7 bases at J, with 20 bases in the middle. The CDR3 is made up of 15 amino acids.

The sample consisted of blood. The receptor was isolated from a young woman in good health. The rearrangement links TRBV3-1 to TRBJ2-7; the D gene is possibly TRBD1 (6 bases). In DNA form, the CDR3 reads TGTGCCAGCAGCCTTTCGTCAGGGGCCGATTGGGAGCAGTACTTC. As protein: CASSLSSGADWEQYF.